These 13 T cell receptor beta chains were sequenced from one sample in a study of blood T cell repertoires in COVID-19. Sequencing was performed with immunoSEQ multiplex PCR; in TCRdb, only in-frame clones are kept and a portion is missing. Of approximately 490,000 clones in the sample, roughly nine tenths were seen once. The sequencing input was PBMCs or T cells enriched from blood (not recorded which). These receptors all stem from a woman aged 60-70 years who had recovered from COVID-19.

The chain couples TRBV7-9 to TRBJ1-2; 11 bases agree with TRBD1. V trimming: 3 bases; J trimming: 6 bases; junction bases outside the gene matches: 6. The CDR3 is 15 residues long. Germline V CDR1 and CDR2: SEHNR, FQNEAQ (reference sequence). This chain's CDR3 is CASSFGTGGVDGYTF. In DNA, the CDR3 is TGTGCCAGCAGCTTCGGGACAGGGGGTGTTGATGGCTACACCTTC.

The CDR3 DNA follows: TGTGCCAGCAGCGTAGCCGGACACTCTAGCACAGATACGCAGTATTTT. It translates to CASSVAGHSSTDTQYF. The rearrangement uses TRBV9 and TRBJ2-3, with D possibly TRBD1 on 5 matching bases. V was shortened by 0 bases and J by 0 bases, with 11 bases between the two germline ends. CDR1 is SGDLS, CDR2 YYNGEE, per germline. The CDR3 is 16 residues long.

CDR3 protein: CASSHARGTRHETQYF. In nucleotides, the CDR3 is TGCGCCAGCAGCCACGCCAGGGGGACTAGGCACGAGACCCAGTACTTC. The chain is built from TRBV4-1 and TRBJ2-5, with D tentatively TRBD2 (8 bases). Germline V lookup: CDR1 MGHRA, CDR2 YSYEKL. This CDR3 has 16 residues. Trimming removed 3 bases at V and 5 bases at J, with 19 bases between.

The V gene is TRBV2, the J gene TRBJ2-1, with 10 bases that match TRBD2. Trimming removed 10 bases from V and 4 bases from J; junction bases left unmatched: 1. The CDR3 sequence is 12 residues long. Germline CDR1 and CDR2: SNHLY and FYNNEI. In nucleotides, the CDR3 is TGTGCCACTAGCGGGGGTTACAATGAGCAGTTCTTC. Translated: CATSGGYNEQFF.

The V and J genes are TRBV18 and TRBJ1-1; D gene uncertain. CDR1 is KGHSH, CDR2 LQKENI, per germline. Trimming took off 3 bases at V and 8 bases at J, with 16 bases between the two ends. CDR3 length: 14 amino acids. The chain's CDR3 is CASSPTDPGQEAFF. CDR3 bases: TGTGCCAGCTCACCCACTGACCCTGGGCAGGAAGCTTTCTTT.

This chain uses TRBV28 with TRBJ1-2, with D possibly being TRBD1 (6 bases). This CDR3 has 14 residues. The V and J ends lost 6 bases and 3 bases respectively, with 14 bases between them. CDR1 is MDHEN and CDR2 is SYDVKM in the germline V gene. CDR3 amino acids: CASRIGQPDYGYTF. In DNA, the CDR3 is TGTGCCAGCAGGATTGGACAGCCCGACTATGGCTACACCTTC.

The rearrangement uses TRBV7-9 and TRBJ2-3; 7 bases agree with TRBD2. V was clipped by 1 base and J by 2 bases; unmatched bases: 6. The CDR3 loop spans 16 amino acids. Germline V gives CDR1 SEHNR, CDR2 FQNEAQ (reference sequence). The CDR3: CASSLVGRGSTDTQYF. For the CDR3, the DNA is TGTGCCAGCAGCTTAGTTGGGCGGGGGTCCACAGATACGCAGTATTTT.

V is TRBV2 and J is TRBJ1-4; no clear D. The CDR3 extends over 14 amino acids. CDR1 and CDR2 from the germline V gene are SNHLY and FYNNEI. Trimming took off 2 bases at V and 5 bases at J, with 9 bases between the two ends. The CDR3 spells CASSEYSLNEKLFF. For the CDR3, the DNA is TGTGCCAGCAGTGAATACAGTTTAAATGAAAAACTGTTTTTT.

The gene calls are TRBV25-1 and TRBJ1-4; D gene uncertain. Germline V lookup: CDR1 MGHDK, CDR2 SYGVNS. Deletions cut 8 bases from V and 0 bases from J, with 7 bases between. The CDR3 is 13 residues long. In DNA, the CDR3 is TGTGCCAGCTCTCGGGCAACTAATGAAAAACTGTTTTTT. This codes for CASSRATNEKLFF.

The chain uses TRBV19 and TRBJ1-4, with TRBD1 identical over 8 bases. Per the germline V gene, CDR1 is LNHDA and CDR2 is SQIVND (reference sequence). V gave up 7 bases and J gave up 7 bases; unmatched junction bases: 14. CDR3 size: 16 residues. Here the CDR3 DNA reads TGTGCCAGTACCAACTCACCGACAGGGGCTGGTGAAAAACTGTTTTTT. It translates to CASTNSPTGAGEKLFF.

The table lists this clone with a few counts. The chain joins TRBV4-1 to TRBJ1-1; D perhaps matches TRBD1 (5 bases). The germline V gene encodes CDR1 MGHRA and CDR2 YSYEKL. The CDR3 spans 12 residues. V was pared by 2 bases and J by 7 bases, with 8 bases between. This chain's CDR3 is CASSQLRGEAFF. In DNA form, the CDR3 reads TGCGCCAGCAGCCAATTAAGGGGTGAAGCTTTCTTT.

This chain links TRBV5-1 with TRBJ1-1; TRBD1 matches 7 bases. The V gene's germline CDR1 is SGHRS and CDR2 YFSETQ. The CDR3 is 14 amino acids. With V trimmed by 4 bases and J by 0 bases, 3 bases remained unmatched. In DNA, the CDR3 is TGCGCCAGCAGCCCGACAGGGATGAACACTGAAGCTTTCTTT. Translated, it gives CASSPTGMNTEAFF.

The sample holds a few counts of this clone. V usage is TRBV30 and J usage is TRBJ1-3, with 10 nucleotides matching TRBD1. This CDR3 comprises 15 residues. Per the germline V gene, CDR1 is GTSNPN and CDR2 is SVGIG (reference sequence). V was clipped by 1 base and J by 2 bases; unmatched bases: 2. The CDR3 DNA follows: TGTGCCTGGAGTGCCGGGACAGGGGCTGGAAACACCATATATTTT. Protein product: CAWSAGTGAGNTIYF.